Below, one TCR beta chain is given with its context. This clonotype was observed many times. Its antigen remains unidentified. Qualities for individual bases were not recorded, and no much larger clone is one base off. The TCR beta CDR3 regions were amplified from RNA transcripts. The first round of RT-PCR for the TCR CDR3 was performed with the HTBI primer set and the Qiagen OneStep RT-PCR kit. The libraries were constructed in a second round of multiplex PCR and then size-selected and purified. Libraries were sequenced paired-end with 100 bp reads on an Illumina HiSeq2000. In the paper's pipeline: SOAPnuke was used to process the raw data, removing reads that contained adapters or uncalled bases, had a mean Phred below 15, or lacked an exact match to the constant primer or identifier. High-quality paired reads were merged using COPE v1.2.5, and each unique nucleotide sequence was defined as a clonotype. MiTCR v1.1 was used to align the clonotypes against IMGT TRBV, TRBD and TRBJ reference segments. The analysis included only V-J combinations with a frequency above 0.0001, which together covered 98% to 99.2% of the repertoires. A TCS score was defined as the ratio between F50 (clonal expansion) and ExV (chaos), using BLOSUM62-based TCRdist between CDR3 peptides within each V-J. Welch's t-statistics and random forest reduced around 520 V-J features to roughly 13, which were used in a naive Bayes classifier (R e1071). Clones were called with MiXCR by TCRdb after fastp trimmed the public reads at Q25, and only in-frame beta chains were retained. Entries are consolidated by CDR3 protein sequence, retaining the most common genes and DNA. The V and J calls and clone size are TCRdb's, not the authors'. The sample contains approximately 520,000 distinct CDR3 sequences, more than 20% of them found a single time. About 25% of the sample is held by the ten biggest clonotypes.

This entry belongs to a study of T cells in Graves' hyperthyroidism and ophthalmopathy (dated by TCRdb to between 2018 and 2021). Notes on the research overall: Peripheral blood samples were taken at the time of initial diagnosis, prior to any treatment. Prospective prediction of ophthalmopathy was tested in an independent validation cohort of approximately 19 hyperthyroidism patients and roughly 16 patients who later progressed to ophthalmopathy. The paper reports TCR Vbeta CDR3 sequencing of fewer than 150 peripheral blood samples: 43 ophthalmopathy, 75 to 80 hyperthyroidism and 17 progressor patients. After sampling, hyperthyroidism patients received methimazole starting at 30 mg daily, and ophthalmopathy patients received high-dose intravenous methylprednisolone. To identify distinguishing TCR V-J signatures, a discovery cohort of about 95 patients was used, comprising some 45 with Graves' ophthalmopathy and 55 to 65 with stable Graves' hyperthyroidism. In roughly six Graves' hyperthyroidism patients, the study also compared T-cell repertoires from thyroid tissue with T-cell repertoires from blood. The 100 discovery patients were randomly split 7:3 into training and test sets.

A patient counted as having stable Graves' hyperthyroidism if no progression to ophthalmopathy occurred over 18 months of follow-up. Hyperthyroidism patients were newly diagnosed, had a disease duration of under 2 months, and were aged 18 to 65 years. Exclusion was applied to patients with uncontrolled infections, other autoimmune diseases, pregnancy or lactation. Clinical symptoms, serum thyroxine and TRAb, thyroid ultrasound, and orbital computed tomography formed the basis for the diagnoses. PBMCs were isolated from 7.5 to 10 ml of fresh peripheral blood by Ficoll-Paque density gradient centrifugation. Trizol reagent was used to extract total RNA, and RNA quality was then checked on an Agilent 2100 Bioanalyzer. The CDR3 covers 14 residues, taking in both the cysteine and the phenylalanine. Only CDR3 DNA is held: 42 bases, read in frame from base 1. The germline V gene (reference sequence) specifies GTSNPN as CDR1 and SVGIG as CDR2. The V end loses 1 base and the J end loses 2 bases, and a stretch of 11 bases separates them.

Results the study describes overall, beyond this receptor: In validation, the model predicted progression to ophthalmopathy a median of approximately 6.3 months before onset, with about 67% sensitivity and 72.22% specificity. A model built on a 13 V-J signature distinguished ophthalmopathy from stable hyperthyroidism, reaching 85% to 90% sensitivity and around 81% specificity in cross-validation and 80%/75% in testing. Sample size was not statistically predetermined, and blinding of investigators to group allocation was not performed. Most expanded thyroid clonotypes (frequency above 0.001) were also detected in blood, a finding suggesting that blood repertoires may reflect thyroid immune responses.

The chain is made from TRBV30 and TRBJ1-2; confidence is insufficient to name the D gene. The clonotype originates from a man younger than 35 with Graves' hyperthyroidism. The sequencing sample was made of blood. The bases read TGTGCCTGGAGTGCCCCGGACGGAAACTATGGCTACACCTTC. Translated, it gives CAWSAPDGNYGYTF.